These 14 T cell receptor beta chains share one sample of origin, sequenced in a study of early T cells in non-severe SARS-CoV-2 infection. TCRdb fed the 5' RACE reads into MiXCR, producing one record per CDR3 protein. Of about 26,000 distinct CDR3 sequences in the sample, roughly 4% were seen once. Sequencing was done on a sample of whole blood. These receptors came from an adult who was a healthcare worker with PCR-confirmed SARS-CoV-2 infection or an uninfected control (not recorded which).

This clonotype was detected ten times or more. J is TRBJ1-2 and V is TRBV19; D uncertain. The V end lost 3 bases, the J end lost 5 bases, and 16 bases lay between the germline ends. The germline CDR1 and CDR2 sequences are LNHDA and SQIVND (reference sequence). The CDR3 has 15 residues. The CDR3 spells CASSIPGSLAYGYTF. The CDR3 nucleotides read TGTGCCAGTAGTATCCCGGGGAGTCTTGCTTATGGCTACACCTTC.

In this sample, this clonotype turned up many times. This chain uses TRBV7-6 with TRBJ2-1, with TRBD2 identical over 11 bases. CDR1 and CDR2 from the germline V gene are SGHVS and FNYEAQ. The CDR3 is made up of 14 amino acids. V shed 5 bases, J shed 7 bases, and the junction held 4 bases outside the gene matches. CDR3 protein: CASSDSGRVNEQFF. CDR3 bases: TGTGCCAGCAGCGATAGCGGGAGGGTGAATGAGCAGTTCTTC.

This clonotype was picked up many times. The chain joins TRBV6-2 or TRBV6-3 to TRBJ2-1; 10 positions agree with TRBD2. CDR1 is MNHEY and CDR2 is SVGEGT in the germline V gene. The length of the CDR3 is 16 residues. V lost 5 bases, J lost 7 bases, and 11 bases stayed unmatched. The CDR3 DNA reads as TGTGCCAGCAGTCGCTCCGGGACTAGCGTATCGAATGAGCAGTTCTTC. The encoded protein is CASSRSGTSVSNEQFF.

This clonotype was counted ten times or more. The chain's CDR3 is CASSLGGNGYTF. For the CDR3, the DNA is TGTGCCAGCAGCTTAGGAGGGAACGGCTACACCTTC. This chain links TRBV7-8 with TRBJ1-2; D remains ambiguous. The germline CDR1 and CDR2 sequences are SGHVS and FQNEAQ. The CDR3 has 12 amino acids. V was pared by 1 base and J by 8 bases, with 8 bases between.

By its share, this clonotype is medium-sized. The CDR3 loop is CSAPSQGTEAFF. CDR3 sequence (DNA): TGCAGCGCCCCCTCCCAGGGAACTGAAGCTTTCTTT. The J gene is TRBJ1-1, the V gene TRBV29-1, with D possibly matching TRBD1 (5 bases). The length of the CDR3 is 12 residues. Germline lookup yields CDR1 SQVTM and CDR2 ANQGSEA. V was clipped by 7 bases and J by 5 bases, with 14 bases between them. Based on the CDR3 plus reference TRBV29-1 and TRBJ1-1, the full variable domain is SAVISQKPSRDICQRGTSLTIQCQVDSQVTMMFWYRQQPGQSLTLIATANQGSEATYESGFVIDKFPISRPNLTFSTLTVSNMSPEDSSIYLCSAPSQGTEAFFGQGTRLTVV.

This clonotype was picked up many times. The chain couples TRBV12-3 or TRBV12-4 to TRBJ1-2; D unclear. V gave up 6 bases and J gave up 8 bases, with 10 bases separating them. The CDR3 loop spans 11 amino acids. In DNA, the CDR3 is TGTGCCAGCAGCCCCATGCCGGGCTACACCTTC. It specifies CASSPMPGYTF.

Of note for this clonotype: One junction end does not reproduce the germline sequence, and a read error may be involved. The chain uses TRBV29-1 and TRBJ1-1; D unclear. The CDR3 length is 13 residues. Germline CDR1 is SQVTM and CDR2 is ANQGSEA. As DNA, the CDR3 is TGCAGCGCTGAAAGTTCACAGAACACTGAAGCTTTCTTT. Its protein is CSAESSQNTEAFF.

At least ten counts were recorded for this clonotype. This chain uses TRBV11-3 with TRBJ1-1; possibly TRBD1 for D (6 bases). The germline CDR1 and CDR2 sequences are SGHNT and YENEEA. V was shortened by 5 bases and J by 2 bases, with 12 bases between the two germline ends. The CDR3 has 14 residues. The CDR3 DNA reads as TGTGCCAGCAGCCCAGGGACACCAAACACTGAAGCTTTCTTT. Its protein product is CASSPGTPNTEAFF.

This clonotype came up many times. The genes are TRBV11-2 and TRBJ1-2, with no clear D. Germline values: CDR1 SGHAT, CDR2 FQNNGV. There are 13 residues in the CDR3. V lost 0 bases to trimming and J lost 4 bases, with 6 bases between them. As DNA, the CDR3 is TGTGCCAGCAGCTTAGAGACATCCTATGGCTACACCTTC. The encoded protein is CASSLETSYGYTF.

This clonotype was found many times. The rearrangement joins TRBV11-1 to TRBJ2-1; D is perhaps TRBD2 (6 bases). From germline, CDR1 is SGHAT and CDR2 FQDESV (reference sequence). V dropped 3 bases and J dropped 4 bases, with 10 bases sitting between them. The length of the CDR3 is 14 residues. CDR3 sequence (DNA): TGTGCCAGCAGCTTGGCTAGCGTATACAATGAGCAGTTCTTC. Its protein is CASSLASVYNEQFF.

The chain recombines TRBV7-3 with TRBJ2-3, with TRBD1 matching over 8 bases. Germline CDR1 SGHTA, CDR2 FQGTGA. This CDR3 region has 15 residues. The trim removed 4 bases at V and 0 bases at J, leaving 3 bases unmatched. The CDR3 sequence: CASSSRGRSTDTQYF. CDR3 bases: TGTGCCAGCAGCTCCAGGGGGCGTAGCACAGATACGCAGTATTTT.

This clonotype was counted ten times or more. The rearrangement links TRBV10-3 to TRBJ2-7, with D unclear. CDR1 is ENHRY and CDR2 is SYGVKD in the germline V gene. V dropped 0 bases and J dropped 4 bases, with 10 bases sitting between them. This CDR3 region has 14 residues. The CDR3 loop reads CAISESATSYEQYF. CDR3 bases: TGTGCCATCAGTGAGTCCGCGACATCATACGAGCAGTACTTC.

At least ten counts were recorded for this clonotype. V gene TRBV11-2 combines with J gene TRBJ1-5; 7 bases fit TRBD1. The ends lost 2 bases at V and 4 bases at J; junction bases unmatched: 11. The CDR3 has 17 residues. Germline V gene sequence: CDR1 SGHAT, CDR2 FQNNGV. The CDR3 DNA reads TGTGCCAGCAGCTTATCCAGGGGGTCGGGTGAGAATCAGCCCCAGCATTTT. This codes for CASSLSRGSGENQPQHF.

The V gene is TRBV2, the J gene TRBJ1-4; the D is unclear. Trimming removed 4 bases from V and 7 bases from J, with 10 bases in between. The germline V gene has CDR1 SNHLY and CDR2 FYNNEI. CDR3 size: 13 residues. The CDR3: CASSVRSAEKLFF. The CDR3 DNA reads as TGTGCCAGCAGTGTCAGGTCTGCTGAAAAACTGTTTTTT. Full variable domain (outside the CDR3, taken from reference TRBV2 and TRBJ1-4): EPEVTQTPSHQVTQMGQEVILRCVPISNHLYFYWYRQILGQKVEFLVSFYNNEISEKSEIFDDQFSVERPDGSNFTLKIRSTKLEDSAMYFCASSVRSAEKLFFGSGTQLSVL.